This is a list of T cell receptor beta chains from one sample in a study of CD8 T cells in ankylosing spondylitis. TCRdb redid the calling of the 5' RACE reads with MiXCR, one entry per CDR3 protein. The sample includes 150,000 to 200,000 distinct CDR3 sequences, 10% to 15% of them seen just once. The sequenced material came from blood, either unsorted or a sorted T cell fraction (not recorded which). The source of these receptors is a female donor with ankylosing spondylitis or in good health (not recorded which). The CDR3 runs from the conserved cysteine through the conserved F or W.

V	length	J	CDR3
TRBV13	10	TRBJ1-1	CASSLIEAFF
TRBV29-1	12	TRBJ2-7	CSVLQGSYEQYF
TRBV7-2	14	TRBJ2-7	CASCMTGGPYEQYF
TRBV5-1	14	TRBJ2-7	CASSPGHGSYEQYF
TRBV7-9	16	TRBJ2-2	CASSPGTSGFAGELFF
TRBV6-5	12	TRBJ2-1	CASSRDAREQFF
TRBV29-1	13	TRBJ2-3	CSVESRGTDTQYF
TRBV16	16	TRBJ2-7	CASSQSMTGNSYEQYF
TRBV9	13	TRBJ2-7	CASSVGLNYEQYF
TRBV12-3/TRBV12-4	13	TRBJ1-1	CASSLGVGGEAFF
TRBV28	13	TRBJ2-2	CASSLTATGELFF
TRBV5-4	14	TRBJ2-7	CASSYPGQGLEQYF
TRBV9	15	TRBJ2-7	CASNPSGAGNHEQYF
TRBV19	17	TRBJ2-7	CASSMVLGAGTLYEQYF
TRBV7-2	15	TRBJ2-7	CASSLGLAGGNEQYF
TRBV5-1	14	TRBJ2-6	CASSLWDITNVLTF
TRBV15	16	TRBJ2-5	CATSRGGRRPSETQYF
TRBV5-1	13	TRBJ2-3	CASRSGEADTQYF
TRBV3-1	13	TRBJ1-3	CASSPNPGNTIYF
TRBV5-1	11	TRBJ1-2	CASSSTDGYTF
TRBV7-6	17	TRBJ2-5	CASSLGIRPGSQETQYF
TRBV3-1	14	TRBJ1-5	CASSQGTGDQPQHF
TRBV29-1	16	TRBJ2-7	CSVVGGQGASSVEQYF
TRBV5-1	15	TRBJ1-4	CASSPTGDPNEKLFF
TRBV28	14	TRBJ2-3	CASSGRLAGGAQYF
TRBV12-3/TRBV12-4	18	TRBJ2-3	CTSSLSWGLAGVVDTQYF
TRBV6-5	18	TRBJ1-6	CASSYVDGRSADNSPLHF
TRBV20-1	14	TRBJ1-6	CSAREAGAGSPLHF
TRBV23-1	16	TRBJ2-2	CASSHPGQKLPGELFF
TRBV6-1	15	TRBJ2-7	CASSEDPSGPYEQYF
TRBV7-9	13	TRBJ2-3	CASSFGGSDTQYF
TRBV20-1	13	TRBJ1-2	CSATRDGPYGYTF
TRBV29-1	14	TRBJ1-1	CSVEDRALNTEAFF
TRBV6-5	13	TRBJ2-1	CASSYGTYNEQFF
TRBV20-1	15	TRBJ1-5	CSARVGQGSGQPQHF
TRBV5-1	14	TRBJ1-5	CASRLDHSNQPQHF
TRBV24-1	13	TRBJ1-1	CATSLRGSTEAFF
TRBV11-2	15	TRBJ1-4	CASSLISSGVEKLFF
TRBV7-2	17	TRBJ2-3	CASSLGTSGRSTDTQYF
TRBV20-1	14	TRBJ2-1	CSAQKLVGEVEQFF
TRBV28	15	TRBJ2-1	CASSFVLAGGGEQFF
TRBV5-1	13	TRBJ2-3	CASSYSSTDTQYF
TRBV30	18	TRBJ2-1	CAWRAKMGEPPSYNEQFF
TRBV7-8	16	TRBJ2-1	CASSAPGQGTIGEQFF
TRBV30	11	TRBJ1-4	CAWSVGGGLFF
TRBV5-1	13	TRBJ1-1	CASSLVMGGEAFF
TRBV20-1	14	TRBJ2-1	CSATGLASYNEQFF
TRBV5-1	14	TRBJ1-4	CASSFFGANEKLFF
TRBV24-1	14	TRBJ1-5	CATSDVGPYQPQHF
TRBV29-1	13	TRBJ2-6	CSASGAGANVLTF
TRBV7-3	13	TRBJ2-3	CASSLGWTDTQYF
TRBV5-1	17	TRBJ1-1	CASSLGSGQLMNTEAFF
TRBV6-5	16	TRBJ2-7	CASSFSPLDRRDEQYF
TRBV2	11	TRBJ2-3	CASGRSDTQYF
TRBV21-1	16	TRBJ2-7	CAFRLSDISSSYEQYF